This is a list of T cell receptor beta chains from one sample in a study of T cell changes during pregnancy in multiple sclerosis. The assay was immunoSEQ multiplex PCR, and TCRdb's table has in-frame clones only and misses some. The top ten hold 0.5% to 0.65% of the sample, which has under 85,000 clones, about 95% seen once. Here the sequenced sample was peripheral blood, taken in the third trimester of pregnancy. These receptors were obtained from a female donor with multiple sclerosis, enrolled in a pregnancy study. The CDR3 runs from the conserved cysteine through the conserved F or W. A D gene is named only where the DNA matches it firmly. Clone sizes are given selectively: once, few, many, or a class where the clone is expanded.

>TRBJ2-7|TRBD1|.|TRBV5-1
CASRSEQGVNEQYF
TGCGCCAGCAGGTCGGAACAGGGGGTTAACGAGCAGTACTTC
>TRBJ1-2|TRBD1|.|TRBV7-2
CASSPIGTGAYGYTF
TGTGCCAGCAGCCCCATCGGGACAGGGGCCTATGGCTACACCTTC
>TRBJ1-5|.|.|TRBV19
CASSRFNQPQHF
TGTGCCAGTAGCAGGTTCAATCAGCCCCAGCATTTT
>TRBJ1-5|.|once|TRBV27
CASKTGGRLSNQPQHF
TGTGCCAGCAAAACGGGGGGGCGTTTGAGCAATCAGCCCCAGCATTTT
>TRBJ2-5|TRBD2|.|TRBV18
CASSQAGTGTQYF
TGTGCCAGCTCACAAGCGGGGACGGGGACCCAGTACTTC
>TRBJ2-7|TRBD1|.|TRBV5-1
CASSLGDRNYEQYF
TGCGCCAGCAGCTTAGGGGACAGGAACTACGAGCAGTACTTC
>TRBJ2-5|TRBD2|.|TRBV18
CASSPPASGGETQYF
TGTGCCAGCTCACCACCGGCTAGCGGGGGGGAGACCCAGTACTTC
>TRBJ1-4|.|.|TRBV23-1
CASSLTDLNEKLFF
TGCGCCAGCAGCCTGACTGATCTTAATGAAAAACTGTTTTTT
>TRBJ1-2|.|.|TRBV25-1
CASSGRMRNYGYTF
TGTGCCAGCAGTGGGAGGATGAGGAACTATGGCTACACCTTC
>TRBJ1-2|.|.|TRBV7-9
CASSLAQGGGGYTF
TGTGCCAGCAGCTTAGCACAGGGTGGCGGCGGCTACACCTTC
>TRBJ1-2|.|.|TRBV4-1
CASSQEGRVYGYTF
TGCGCCAGCAGCCAAGAAGGCAGGGTGTATGGCTACACCTTC
>TRBJ2-7|.|.|TRBV6-1
CASSVRDSTYEQYF
TGTGCCAGCAGTGTCCGGGACTCCACCTACGAGCAGTACTTC
>TRBJ1-4|TRBD1|.|TRBV9
CASSVEGQVLFTNEKLFF
TGTGCCAGCAGCGTAGAGGGACAGGTTCTATTCACTAATGAAAAACTGTTTTTT
>TRBJ1-1|.|.|TRBV11-3
CASSSRANTEAFF
TGTGCCAGCAGCTCCAGGGCGAACACTGAAGCTTTCTTT
>TRBJ1-2|TRBD1|few|TRBV5-8
CASSFDRGLYGYTF
TGTGCCAGCAGCTTCGATAGGGGGCTCTATGGCTACACCTTC
>TRBJ2-5|.|.|TRBV6-6
CASMPNRAGQETQYF
TGTGCCAGCATGCCCAATAGGGCGGGACAAGAGACCCAGTACTTC
>TRBJ2-1|.|.|TRBV27
CATGGLGPYNEQFF
TGTGCCACCGGGGGGCTAGGTCCCTACAATGAGCAGTTCTTC
>TRBJ2-1|.|.|TRBV9
CASSVDGGNEQFF
TGTGCCAGCAGCGTAGATGGAGGCAATGAGCAGTTCTTC
>TRBJ2-2|.|.|TRBV11-1
CASSWAGSGELFF
TGTGCCAGCAGCTGGGCAGGGTCCGGGGAGCTGTTTTTT
>TRBJ2-3|.|once|TRBV5-4
CASSLQGPDTQYF
TGTGCCAGCAGCTTACAGGGCCCAGATACGCAGTATTTT